The clone carrying this T cell receptor (beta chain) was found many times. The junction and the germline gene differ at one end; a read error may be behind it. This specimen belongs to a study of human T cells and chemical hapten exposure. On the study more broadly: Patients were given diphenylcyclopropenone on the scalp weekly across the approximately 22-week study.

The library tagged each cDNA molecule with unique molecular identifiers. TCRdb independently ran MiXCR on the RACE reads; one entry per CDR3 protein. Of some 330,000 distinct CDR3 sequences listed, approximately 5.8% are singletons. Time point here: pre-sensitization, week 0. Treatment indicated: therapeutic diphenylcyclopropenone sensitization with weekly scalp DPC. Extraction yielded total RNA from whole blood (unfractionated). Germline V gives CDR1 SSHAT, CDR2 FNYEAQ (reference sequence). The CDR3 sequence is 15 residues long. The chain recombines TRBV7-7 with TRBJ2-3; perhaps D is TRBD1 or TRBD2 (7 bases each). The receptor comes from a woman aged 18-30 years with alopecia areata. Some clones in this sample may be carry-over from other donors' samples. The material was whole blood, obtained in connection with sensitization to the hapten diphenylcyclopropenone (DPC). CDR3 region: CASSGQAGGTDTQYF. The CDR3 coding sequence is TGTGCTAGCAGCGGACAGGCGGGGGGCACAGATACGCAGTATTTT.